The 32 T cell receptor beta chains reported below all come from one sample, sequenced in a study of blood T cell repertoires in COVID-19. Generated by immunoSEQ multiplex PCR, the TCRdb table keeps only in-frame clones and is missing some. Of 190,000 or so clones in the sample, 83% were seen once. Specimen: peripheral blood. The receptors derive from a man over 45 with active or convalescent COVID-19.

This clone appeared once. The rearrangement joins TRBV4-2 to TRBJ2-3; tentative D call: TRBD1 (5 bases). This CDR3 contains 15 residues. Deletions cut 2 bases from V and 2 bases from J, with 11 bases between. In germline, CDR1 is LGHNA, CDR2 YNFKEQ. The CDR3 sequence: CASSQNPTVTDTQYF. CDR3 in DNA: TGTGCCAGCAGCCAAAACCCGACAGTCACAGATACGCAGTATTTT.

This clone has only one observation. This chain links TRBV6-6 with TRBJ2-5; tentative D call: TRBD1 (6 bases). The V gene's germline CDR1 is MNHNY and CDR2 SVGAGI (reference sequence). The CDR3 extends over 14 amino acids. With 2 bases removed from V and 11 bases from J, the gap between germline ends came to 18 bases. The DNA of the CDR3 is TGTGCCAGCAGTTACAGTCGGGACATCGGCACACAGTACTTC. It codes for CASSYSRDIGTQYF.

Only a few counts were recorded for this clone. This specimen includes other DNA sequences encoding the same CDR3. CDR3 sequence: CSVAQGYGYTF. CDR3 in DNA: TGCAGCGTTGCACAGGGATATGGCTACACCTTC. V is TRBV29-1 and J is TRBJ1-2, with D tentatively TRBD1 (6 bases). CDR3 length: 11 residues. The V end lost 4 bases, the J end lost 5 bases, and 8 bases lay between the germline ends. CDR1 is SQVTM and CDR2 is ANQGSEA in the germline V gene.

The V call is TRBV13, the J call TRBJ1-2, with 8 bases aligning to TRBD1. Germline CDR1 PRHDT, CDR2 FYEKMQ (reference sequence). The CDR3 spans 14 residues. V shed 5 bases and J 4 bases; nucleotides not matched to a gene: 6. The CDR3 spells CASSTGQGSYGYTF. CDR3 in DNA: TGTGCCAGCAGCACCGGACAGGGCTCCTATGGCTACACCTTC.

This chain links TRBV3-1 (or the pseudogene TRBV3-2) with TRBJ2-7; a possible D gene is TRBD1 (6 bases). The CDR3 extends over 15 amino acids. V was clipped by 1 base and J by 7 bases, with 17 bases between them. Germline CDR1 and CDR2: LGHDT and YNNKEL (reference sequence). The CDR3 reads CASSQGGTGRGEQYF. The DNA of the CDR3 is TGTGCCAGCAGCCAAGGTGGAACAGGGCGAGGGGAGCAGTACTTC.

This clone was counted only a few times. J is TRBJ2-5 and V is TRBV7-2, with 7 nucleotides matching TRBD1. There are 15 residues in the CDR3. V trimming: 5 bases; J trimming: 0 bases; junction bases outside the gene matches: 6. In germline, CDR1 is SGHTA, CDR2 FQGNSA. The CDR3 nucleotides are TGTGCCAGCAGCAGGGGGACAGCAAACCAAGAGACCCAGTACTTC. It codes for CASSRGTANQETQYF.

The chain carries TRBV5-1 and TRBJ2-5, with a tentative D call TRBD2 (6 bases). The CDR3 sequence is 13 residues long. Deletions cut 2 bases from V and 2 bases from J, with 7 bases between. Germline lookup yields CDR1 SGHRS and CDR2 YFSETQ. The CDR3 is CASSFGGQETQYF. In DNA form, the CDR3 reads TGCGCCAGCAGCTTTGGGGGGCAAGAGACCCAGTACTTC.

This rearrangement joins TRBV5-1 to TRBJ2-3, with D tentatively TRBD2 (5 bases). This CDR3 region has 18 residues. Trimming removed 4 bases from V and 7 bases from J, with 28 bases in between. Germline lookup yields CDR1 SGHRS and CDR2 YFSETQ. DNA for the CDR3: TGCGCCAGCAGCCCCGAATTGGACTTACGCAAAGGATGGAATACGCAGTATTTT. Its translation is CASSPELDLRKGWNTQYF.

The rearrangement uses TRBV27 and TRBJ2-6; TRBD2 aligns across 7 bases. This CDR3 is 18 amino acids long. The V gene's germline CDR1 is MNHEY and CDR2 SMNVEV (reference sequence). Losses at the gene ends were 3 bases for V and 1 base for J; bases not matched to a gene: 9. The CDR3 sequence: CASSLGGPRLSGANVLTF. CDR3 DNA: TGTGCCAGCAGTTTGGGAGGGCCGCGGCTTTCTGGGGCCAACGTCCTGACTTTC.

This CDR3 reads CASSLDDRDRGETQYF. CDR3 DNA: TGCGCCAGCAGCCTAGATGACCGGGACAGAGGGGAGACCCAGTACTTC. This chain uses TRBV4-1 with TRBJ2-5; 7 nucleotides match TRBD1. Germline V gives CDR1 MGHRA, CDR2 YSYEKL. V lost 4 bases to trimming and J lost 5 bases; unmatched junction nucleotides: 13. This CDR3 region has 16 residues.

The chain uses TRBV19 and TRBJ1-2; TRBD1 might be the D (5 bases). The germline CDR1 and CDR2 sequences are LNHDA and SQIVND (reference sequence). The CDR3 is 14 residues long. V was clipped by 4 bases and J by 1 base, with 10 bases between them. The CDR3 here is CASSNQGGNYGYTF. CDR3 bases: TGTGCCAGTAGTAATCAGGGAGGTAACTATGGCTACACCTTC.

The gene calls are TRBV25-1 and TRBJ2-7, with 11 bases that match TRBD1. This CDR3 is 15 amino acids long. The ends lost 3 bases at V and 6 bases at J; junction bases unmatched: 7. The germline V gene has CDR1 MGHDK and CDR2 SYGVNS. The CDR3: CASSDAGTGGREQYF. DNA for the CDR3: TGTGCCAGCAGTGACGCCGGGACAGGGGGGCGCGAGCAGTACTTC.

The chain has TRBV6-2 or TRBV6-3 and TRBJ1-2; 7 positions match TRBD1. Losses at the gene ends were 6 bases for V and 3 bases for J; bases not matched to a gene: 10. The CDR3 spans 15 residues. Germline V gene data show CDR1 as MNHEY and CDR2 as SVGEGT. CDR3 DNA sequence: TGTGCCAGCAGACCTACAGGGGAAATATACTATGGCTACACCTTC. It encodes CASRPTGEIYYGYTF.

The chain links TRBV6-5 to TRBJ2-7, with 8 nucleotides matching TRBD1. This CDR3 comprises 14 residues. V trimming: 4 bases; J trimming: 5 bases; junction bases outside the gene matches: 7. Germline V CDR1 and CDR2: MNHEY, SVGAGI. Here the CDR3 DNA reads TGTGCCAGCAGTTCCCGGACAGGGCGCGACGAGCAGTACTTC. This translates into CASSSRTGRDEQYF.

The V and J genes are TRBV24-1 and TRBJ2-1; 9 bases align to TRBD1. Trimming cost V 3 bases and J 7 bases; bases outside gene matches: 6. Germline V gives CDR1 KGHDR, CDR2 SFDVKD. The CDR3 runs to 15 residues. The CDR3: CATSDPGTGRNEQFF. The CDR3 nucleotides read TGTGCCACCAGTGATCCCGGGACAGGGAGAAATGAGCAGTTCTTC.

Notes on this clone: Germline is not matched at one junction end, which may reflect a read error. Other DNA sequences in this specimen translate into the identical CDR3. The chain combines TRBV5-1 with TRBJ2-7; 7 positions match TRBD1. Looked up from germline, CDR1 is SGHRS and CDR2 is YFSETQ. The CDR3 consists of 18 residues. The CDR3 nucleotides are TGCGCCAGTAGCTTGGGGTCGGGAAGGGGGCACATTACCTACGAGCAGTACTTC. Protein: CASSLGSGRGHITYEQYF. Full variable domain (remainder filled in from reference TRBV5-1 and TRBJ2-7): KAGVTQTPRYLIKTRGQQVTLSCSPISGHRSVSWYQQTPGQGLQFLFEYFSETQRNKGNFPGRFSGRQFSNSRSEMNVSTLELGDSALYLCASSLGSGRGHITYEQYFGPGTRLTVT.

This chain links TRBV5-4 with TRBJ1-5; possibly TRBD1 for D (5 bases). Per germline, CDR1 SGHNT and CDR2 YYREEE (reference sequence). The CDR3 runs 14 residues. V shed 0 bases and J shed 6 bases, with 10 bases lying between them. Here the CDR3 reads CASSLAGGGQPQHF. CDR3 sequence (DNA): TGTGCCAGCAGCTTGGCGGGGGGAGGTCAGCCCCAGCATTTT.

This clone was seen only once. This chain joins TRBV5-4 and TRBJ1-5; D not resolved. The germline CDR1 and CDR2 sequences are SGHNT and YYREEE (reference sequence). Between the trimmed V and J ends, which lost 5 bases and 3 bases, there was a span of 9 bases. CDR3 length: 13 residues. As DNA, the CDR3 is TGTGCCAGCAGTTCTGGACTCAATCAGCCCCAGCATTTT. It is translated as CASSSGLNQPQHF.

V is TRBV6-1 and J is TRBJ2-4, with TRBD1 identical over 7 bases. J gave up 3 bases and V 0 bases, and 14 bases lay outside the gene matches. Germline V lookup: CDR1 MNHNS, CDR2 SASEGT. This CDR3 is built from 19 residues. The CDR3 sequence is CASSEARSGGIMGKNIQYF. In nucleotides, the CDR3 is TGTGCCAGCAGTGAAGCACGATCAGGGGGAATAATGGGCAAAAACATTCAGTACTTC.

A single count supports this clone. CDR3 DNA: TGTGCCAGCAGCCAAGGAGTCGGCACCGGGGAGCTGTTTTTT. Protein: CASSQGVGTGELFF. The genes are TRBV3-1 (or the pseudogene TRBV3-2) and TRBJ2-2; D gene uncertain. In germline, CDR1 is LGHDT, CDR2 YNNKEL (reference sequence). Trimming took off 1 base at V and 4 bases at J, with 7 bases between the two ends. CDR3 length: 14 amino acids.

Worth noting for this clone: Different DNA sequences within this sample yield the same CDR3. The chain carries TRBV5-1 and TRBJ1-4; D may be TRBD1 (6 bases). Between the trimmed V and J ends, which lost 0 bases and 5 bases, there was a span of 8 bases. CDR1 is SGHRS and CDR2 is YFSETQ in the germline V gene. This CDR3 is 14 amino acids long. The CDR3 sequence is CASSLGQGNEKLFF. The CDR3 DNA reads as TGCGCCAGCAGCTTGGGTCAGGGGAATGAAAAACTGTTTTTT.

This rearrangement joins TRBV7-2 to TRBJ1-3; D not certain. Per the germline V gene, CDR1 is SGHTA and CDR2 is FQGNSA. V was clipped by 1 base and J by 2 bases, with 6 bases between them. This CDR3 region has 14 residues. DNA for the CDR3: TGTGCCAGCAGCTTAGACAGTGCTGGAAACACCATATATTTT. This codes for CASSLDSAGNTIYF.

This chain uses TRBV6-5 with TRBJ1-1; a possible D gene is TRBD1 (5 bases). Germline V gives CDR1 MNHEY, CDR2 SVGAGI. The CDR3 extends over 15 amino acids. The germline V and J ends were trimmed by 7 bases and 0 bases, with 15 bases remaining between them. CDR3 in DNA: TGTGCCAGCATGGGAGGGGAGGTATTGAACACTGAAGCTTTCTTT. It yields the protein CASMGGEVLNTEAFF.

This clone appeared a few times. The chain employs TRBV4-3 and TRBJ1-2, with a tentative D call TRBD1 (5 bases). This CDR3 has 14 amino acids. The V end lost 4 bases, the J end lost 6 bases, and 15 bases lay between the germline ends. CDR1 and CDR2 (germline): LGHNA, YSLEER. The CDR3 coding sequence is TGCGCCAGCAGCCCGGAGGGGTGGTTGCATGGCTACACCTTC. Translating it yields CASSPEGWLHGYTF.

The rearrangement uses TRBV29-1 and TRBJ1-2; D gene ambiguous. The germline V gene has CDR1 SQVTM and CDR2 ANQGSEA. Trimming left V 0 bases short and J 5 bases short, with 13 bases between. The CDR3 contains 14 residues. The CDR3 sequence: CSVEDPAGTYGYTF. The CDR3, as DNA: TGCAGCGTTGAAGATCCGGCAGGAACATATGGCTACACCTTC.

A word on this clone: Other DNA variants within this sample encode the same CDR3. The chain links TRBV18 to TRBJ2-5; 9 nucleotides line up with TRBD1. The CDR3 has 14 amino acids. Germline V gives CDR1 KGHSH, CDR2 LQKENI. After removal of 3 bases from V and 2 bases from J, the junction contained 1 base not matched to a gene. CDR3 sequence (DNA): TGTGCCAGCTCACCTGGGACAGGGCAAGAGACCCAGTACTTC. This encodes CASSPGTGQETQYF.

V and J are TRBV5-4 and TRBJ1-4; 8 bases are shared with TRBD1. The germline CDR1 and CDR2 sequences are SGHNT and YYREEE (reference sequence). The CDR3 runs to 16 residues. V shed 6 bases, J shed 8 bases, and the junction held 15 bases outside the gene matches. The CDR3: CASTTGQAGGGEKLFF. In DNA form, the CDR3 reads TGTGCCAGCACCACGGGACAGGCAGGCGGCGGGGAAAAACTGTTTTTT.

As to this clone: The identical CDR3 is also encoded by other nucleotide sequences in the sample. This chain joins TRBV5-1 and TRBJ2-7; the D gene is possibly TRBD2 (6 bases). Germline values: CDR1 SGHRS, CDR2 YFSETQ. V gave up 0 bases and J gave up 2 bases, with 9 bases separating them. This CDR3 region has 14 residues. CDR3 nucleotides: TGCGCCAGCAGCTTGGTGGGGGGTACCTACGAGCAGTACTTC. Its protein product is CASSLVGGTYEQYF. The full variable domain, in which reference TRBV5-1 and TRBJ2-7 provide the parts outside the CDR3, is KAGVTQTPRYLIKTRGQQVTLSCSPISGHRSVSWYQQTPGQGLQFLFEYFSETQRNKGNFPGRFSGRQFSNSRSEMNVSTLELGDSALYLCASSLVGGTYEQYFGPGTRLTVT.

This chain's CDR3 is CASILGYGYTF. The CDR3 coding sequence is TGTGCGTCGATTCTAGGCTATGGCTACACCTTC. The genes are TRBV30 and TRBJ1-2; D remains unclear. The CDR3 is 11 residues long. The germline CDR1 and CDR2 sequences are GTSNPN and SVGIG (reference sequence).

The gene calls are TRBV21-1 and TRBJ1-6; TRBD1, the D gene given by the table, was not confirmed from the DNA. TRBV21-1 is labeled a pseudogene. The CDR3 spans 18 residues. The CDR3 loop reads CASSKAMDRAGWDSPLHF. CDR3 nucleotides: TGTGCCAGCAGCAAAGCAATGGACAGGGCGGGATGGGATTCACCCCTCCACTTT.

This chain connects TRBV7-9 to TRBJ2-1; 9 positions match TRBD2. CDR1 SEHNR and CDR2 FQNEAQ come from the germline V gene (reference sequence). The CDR3 runs to 14 residues. CDR3 protein: CASLAGKSYNEQFF. CDR3 coding DNA: TGTGCTAGTCTAGCGGGAAAATCCTACAATGAGCAGTTCTTC.

This rearrangement joins TRBV25-1 to TRBJ2-6; the D is unclear. This CDR3 contains 13 residues. V was pared by 7 bases and J by 0 bases, with 4 bases between. CDR1 is MGHDK, CDR2 SYGVNS, per germline. CDR3 DNA: TGTGCCAGCACTAACTCTGGGGCCAACGTCCTGACTTTC. Translated, it gives CASTNSGANVLTF.